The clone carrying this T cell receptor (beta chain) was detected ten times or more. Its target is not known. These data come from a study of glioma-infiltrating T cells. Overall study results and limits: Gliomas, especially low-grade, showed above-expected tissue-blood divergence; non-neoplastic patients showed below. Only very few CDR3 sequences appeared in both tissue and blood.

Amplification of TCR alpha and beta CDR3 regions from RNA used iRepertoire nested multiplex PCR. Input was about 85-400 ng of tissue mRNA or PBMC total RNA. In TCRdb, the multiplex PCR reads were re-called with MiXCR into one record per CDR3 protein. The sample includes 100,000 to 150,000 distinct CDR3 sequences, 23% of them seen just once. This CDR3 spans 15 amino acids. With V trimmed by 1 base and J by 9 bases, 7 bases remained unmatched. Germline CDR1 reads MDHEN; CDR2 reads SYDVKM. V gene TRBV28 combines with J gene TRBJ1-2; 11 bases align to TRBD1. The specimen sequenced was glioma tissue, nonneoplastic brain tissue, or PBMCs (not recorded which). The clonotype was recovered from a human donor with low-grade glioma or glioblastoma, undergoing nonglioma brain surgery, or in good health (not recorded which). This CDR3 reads CASSLSKRTGGSYTF. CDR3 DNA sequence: TGTGCCAGCAGTTTATCGAAGCGGACAGGGGGCAGCTACACCTTC.